The 27 T cell receptor beta chains below were found in one sample sequenced in a study of T cells in Graves' hyperthyroidism and ophthalmopathy. RNA transcripts provided the source from which TCR beta CDR3 regions were amplified. The TCR CDR3 first-round RT-PCR relied on the HTBI primer set. TCRdb re-called the multiplex PCR reads with MiXCR, one entry per CDR3 protein. This table holds around 380,000 distinct CDR3 sequences, around an eighth found once. Sequenced material: blood. These receptors were taken from a man aged 30 to 39 with Graves' hyperthyroidism that later progressed to Graves' ophthalmopathy.

The chain employs TRBV29-1 and TRBJ1-2; possibly TRBD1 for D (5 bases). The CDR3 covers 12 residues. Trimming removed 0 bases at V and 3 bases at J, with 5 bases between. Per germline, CDR1 SQVTM and CDR2 ANQGSEA. The CDR3 region is CSVEEGDYGYTF. As DNA, the CDR3 is TGCAGCGTTGAAGAAGGGGACTATGGCTACACCTTC.

At least ten counts were recorded for this clonotype. This rearrangement joins TRBV10-1 to TRBJ1-5; 11 nucleotides align to TRBD1. After removal of 3 bases from V and 7 bases from J, the junction contained 5 bases not matched to a gene. CDR3 length: 15 residues. CDR1 is WNHNN, CDR2 SYGVQD, per germline (reference sequence). CDR3 loop: CASSDRDRGRQPQHF. Here the CDR3 DNA reads TGCGCCAGCAGTGACAGGGACAGGGGGAGACAGCCCCAGCATTTT.

This clonotype was seen a handful of times. This chain connects TRBV2 to TRBJ2-7; 8 bases line up with TRBD1. CDR3 length: 14 amino acids. Germline V gene data show CDR1 as SNHLY and CDR2 as FYNNEI. The junction had 10 bases not matched to a gene; V was cut back by 7 bases and J by 5 bases. The CDR3 region is CASTKQGALNEQYF. Here the CDR3 DNA reads TGTGCCAGCACGAAGCAGGGGGCTCTCAACGAGCAGTACTTC.

This clonotype showed up just a few times. CDR3 sequence (DNA): TGTGCCATCAGTTCCGGGACTAGCGGGGGATCAGGGGATACGCAGTATTTT. It is translated as CAISSGTSGGSGDTQYF. The J gene is TRBJ2-3, the V gene TRBV10-3, with 14 bases fitting TRBD2. V was pared by 5 bases and J by 6 bases, with 10 bases of the junction left unmatched. Per the germline V gene, CDR1 is ENHRY and CDR2 is SYGVKD. The CDR3 spans 17 residues.

This clonotype is a singleton in its sample. This chain links TRBV10-3 with TRBJ2-2; no reliable D call. CDR1 is ENHRY, CDR2 SYGVKD, per germline. The CDR3 length is 14 residues. The CDR3 here is CANTADANTGELFF. The CDR3 bases are TGTGCAAACACGGCGGACGCGAACACCGGGGAGCTGTTTTTT.

About this clonotype itself: This sequence may be a read error, since a much larger clone differs from it by one base. The chain joins TRBV28 to TRBJ1-5; D is unresolved. Germline V CDR1 and CDR2: MDHEN, SYDVKM. Trimming took off 7 bases at V and 6 bases at J, with 10 bases between the two ends. The CDR3 has 12 amino acids. The CDR3 sequence is CASIRGTQPQHF. DNA of the CDR3: TGTGCCAGCATTAGAGGAACTCAGCCCCAGCATTTT.

This clonotype has more than one count but fewer than ten. V and J are TRBV5-1 and TRBJ1-1, with D uncertain. The V end lost 0 bases, the J end lost 1 base, and 7 bases lay between the germline ends. Germline values: CDR1 SGHRS, CDR2 YFSETQ. This CDR3 is built from 14 residues. For the CDR3, the DNA is TGCGCCAGCAGCTTGGTGCCGGGGAACACTGAAGCTTTCTTT. Translated, it gives CASSLVPGNTEAFF.

This clonotype was detected ten times or more. The chain links TRBV11-2 to TRBJ2-7, with TRBD1 identical over 9 bases. V lost 6 bases to trimming and J lost 3 bases; unmatched junction nucleotides: 9. The CDR3 consists of 15 residues. The germline V gene encodes CDR1 SGHAT and CDR2 FQNNGV. In nucleotides, the CDR3 is TGTGCCAGCAGAACCGCCGGGACAGGGATCTACGAGCAGTACTTC. Translated, it gives CASRTAGTGIYEQYF.

This clonotype was recorded at least ten times. The chain recombines TRBV28 with TRBJ1-1, with unresolved D. This CDR3 spans 13 amino acids. The V end lost 2 bases, the J end lost 8 bases, and 12 bases lay between the germline ends. From germline, CDR1 is MDHEN and CDR2 SYDVKM. CDR3 amino acids: CASSLPPWAEAFF. CDR3 in DNA: TGTGCCAGCAGTTTACCTCCTTGGGCCGAAGCTTTCTTT.

This clonotype was recorded a few times. Here the CDR3 reads CASSLQTGVLYEQYF. The CDR3 DNA follows: TGTGCCAGCAGCCTCCAGACAGGGGTTCTCTACGAGCAGTACTTC. The chain carries TRBV11-2 and TRBJ2-7, with 8 bases identical to TRBD1. Trimming at V came to 5 bases and at J to 3 bases, leaving 9 bases not matched to a gene. CDR1 and CDR2 from the germline V gene are SGHAT and FQNNGV. The CDR3 has 15 amino acids.

The table lists this clonotype with many counts. The chain is built from TRBV6-5 and TRBJ1-2; tentatively, D is TRBD1 (5 bases). The germline gives CDR1 MNHEY, CDR2 SVGAGI. This CDR3 is built from 13 residues. With 7 bases removed from V and 7 bases from J, the gap between germline ends came to 16 bases. In DNA, the CDR3 is TGTGCCAGCAAGAGCCGGGGGACGGGTGGCTACACCTTC. This gives the protein CASKSRGTGGYTF.

The DNA of the CDR3 is TGTGCCAGCAGCTTACAAGGGACTAGCGGGGGGGGAAATGAGCAGTTCTTC. Its translation: CASSLQGTSGGGNEQFF. The rearrangement joins TRBV7-8 to TRBJ2-1; TRBD2 matches at 16 bases. Germline V gives CDR1 SGHVS, CDR2 FQNEAQ. The ends lost 2 bases at V and 7 bases at J; junction bases unmatched: 5. The CDR3 has 17 residues.

In this sample, this clonotype turned up many times. This rearrangement joins TRBV11-2 to TRBJ1-5, with D possibly being TRBD1 (5 bases). Germline V gene sequence: CDR1 SGHAT, CDR2 FQNNGV. The CDR3 loop spans 15 amino acids. Trimming shortened V by 1 base and J by 7 bases, and 14 bases separated the two germline ends. In DNA, the CDR3 is TGTGCCAGCAGCTTAGGGCAGGGAAGTTTCCAGCCCCAGCATTTT. Its translation is CASSLGQGSFQPQHF.

V is TRBV18 and J is TRBJ2-2, with D unresolved. Germline-derived CDR1 and CDR2 are KGHSH and LQKENI. CDR3 length equals 15 residues. V lost 3 bases, J lost 1 base, and 9 bases lay in between. CDR3 loop: CASSPWALNTGELFF. DNA of the CDR3: TGTGCCAGCTCACCCTGGGCCCTGAACACCGGGGAGCTGTTTTTT.

This sequence joins TRBV6-2 or TRBV6-3 and TRBJ2-3, with D possibly matching TRBD2 (6 bases). Germline CDR1 and CDR2: MNHEY and SVGEGT. The germline V and J ends were trimmed by 5 bases and 3 bases, with 15 bases remaining between them. This CDR3 region has 15 residues. The DNA for the CDR3 is TGTGCCAGCAGTAATCGACCAGGAGGGACAGATACGCAGTATTTT. Amino acids: CASSNRPGGTDTQYF.

This clonotype was picked up many times. V usage is TRBV27 and J usage is TRBJ2-7; a possible D gene is TRBD1 (5 bases). Germline V CDR1 and CDR2: MNHEY, SMNVEV (reference sequence). Trimming took off 2 bases at V and 5 bases at J, with 10 bases between the two ends. The CDR3 contains 13 residues. CDR3 sequence: CASSLKGFNEQYF. The CDR3 DNA reads as TGTGCCAGCAGTTTAAAGGGGTTCAACGAGCAGTACTTC.

In this sample, this clonotype turned up many times. The chain recombines TRBV18 with TRBJ1-1; tentatively, D is TRBD1 (5 bases). Trimming took 0 bases from V and 2 from J, leaving 10 bases between them. This CDR3 has 15 amino acids. The germline V gene has CDR1 KGHSH and CDR2 LQKENI. The CDR3 DNA sequence: TGTGCCAGCTCACCACCCAACAGGTTAAACACTGAAGCTTTCTTT. This encodes CASSPPNRLNTEAFF. The full variable domain, rest sourced from reference TRBV18 and TRBJ1-1, is NAGVMQNPRHLVRRRGQEARLRCSPMKGHSHVYWYRQLPEEGLKFMVYLQKENIIDESGMPKERFSAEFPKEGPSILRIQQVVRGDSAAYFCASSPPNRLNTEAFFGQGTRLTVV.

With respect to this clonotype: A read error is possible here, since a much larger clone lies one base away. The rearrangement joins TRBV7-6 to TRBJ2-1; 10 nucleotides align to TRBD2. V trimming: 5 bases; J trimming: 3 bases; junction bases outside the gene matches: 4. The CDR3 totals 15 residues. Germline values: CDR1 SGHVS, CDR2 FNYEAQ. The CDR3 protein is CASSQSGGVYNEQFF. CDR3 nucleotide sequence: TGTGCCAGCAGCCAAAGCGGGGGGGTCTACAATGAGCAGTTCTTC.

J is TRBJ2-6 and V is TRBV6-6, with D maybe TRBD2 (5 bases). The CDR3 totals 17 residues. In germline, CDR1 is MNHNY, CDR2 SVGAGI (reference sequence). V lost 2 bases, J lost 3 bases, and 14 bases lay in between. DNA of the CDR3: TGTGCCAGCAGTTACGGATCCGGGGATGGTGGGGCCAACGTCCTGACTTTC. Its protein is CASSYGSGDGGANVLTF.

This clonotype showed up many times. The V and J genes are TRBV7-2 and TRBJ2-5; no clear D gene. Germline assignment: CDR1 SGHTA and CDR2 FQGNSA. With 5 bases removed from V and 3 bases from J, the gap between germline ends came to 7 bases. The CDR3 runs to 12 residues. DNA of the CDR3: TGTGCCAGCAGCGGGATAAAAGAGACCCAGTACTTC. Its translation: CASSGIKETQYF.

Worth noting for this clonotype: One junction end does not reproduce the germline sequence, and a read error may be involved. This chain joins TRBV7-9 and TRBJ2-1; D ambiguous. This CDR3 has 16 residues. The germline gives CDR1 SEHNR, CDR2 FQNEAQ (reference sequence). CDR3 DNA: TGTGCCAGCAGCCCAACGTCCGGGTTGTCCTACTATGAGCAGTTCTTC. This gives the protein CASSPTSGLSYYEQFF.

The genes are TRBV25-1 and TRBJ1-4; D is unclear. Germline V CDR1 and CDR2: MGHDK, SYGVNS. The CDR3 sequence is 13 residues long. V gave up 6 bases and J gave up 2 bases, with 7 bases separating them. This CDR3 is CASSTHTNEKLFF. In nucleotides, the CDR3 is TGTGCCAGCAGCACGCACACTAATGAAAAACTGTTTTTT.

The sample holds many counts of this clonotype. The chain uses TRBV7-9 and TRBJ2-7; D not resolved. Germline CDR1 and CDR2: SEHNR and FQNEAQ (reference sequence). Deletions cut 5 bases from V and 2 bases from J, with 7 bases between. The CDR3 is made up of 12 amino acids. The CDR3 here is CASSPETYEQYF. CDR3 nucleotide sequence: TGTGCCAGCAGCCCTGAGACCTACGAGCAGTACTTC.

This clonotype occurred many times. V usage is TRBV11-2 and J usage is TRBJ1-5; 8 bases agree with TRBD1. The V gene end was trimmed by 4 bases and the J gene end by 7 bases; junction bases not matched to a gene: 12. The CDR3 is made up of 16 amino acids. The germline CDR1 and CDR2 sequences are SGHAT and FQNNGV. The CDR3 DNA follows: TGTGCCAGCAGCTCCATCACCGGACAGGGTGGACAGCCCCAGCATTTT. The encoded protein is CASSSITGQGGQPQHF. The full variable domain, completed using reference TRBV11-2 and TRBJ1-5, is EAGVAQSPRYKIIEKRQSVAFWCNPISGHATLYWYQQILGQGPKLLIQFQNNGVVDDSQLPKDRFSAERLKGVDSTLKIQPAKLEDSAVYLCASSSITGQGGQPQHFGDGTRLSIL.

This clonotype has ten or more counts. V usage is TRBV11-2 and J usage is TRBJ1-1; D perhaps matches TRBD1 (5 bases). Germline lookup yields CDR1 SGHAT and CDR2 FQNNGV. Trimming took off 0 bases at V and 6 bases at J, with 14 bases between the two ends. This CDR3 has 15 amino acids. The CDR3 sequence: CASSLDMRTNAEAFF. CDR3 nucleotides: TGTGCCAGCAGCTTAGATATGAGGACAAACGCTGAAGCTTTCTTT.

Ten or more counts support this clonotype. This chain connects TRBV12-3 or TRBV12-4 to TRBJ1-3; D not resolved. V lost 3 bases and J lost 7, with 10 bases in between. CDR3 length: 13 amino acids. CDR3: CASSLPGANTIYF. The CDR3 DNA is TGTGCCAGCAGTTTGCCCGGAGCTAACACCATATATTTT.

The chain uses TRBV9 and TRBJ2-2; 9 bases agree with TRBD1. Losses at the gene ends were 0 bases for V and 9 bases for J; bases not matched to a gene: 6. Germline V CDR1 and CDR2: SGDLS, YYNGEE. The CDR3 is made up of 15 amino acids. CDR3 residues: CASSVGWTGDRELFF. As DNA, the CDR3 is TGTGCCAGCAGCGTAGGGTGGACAGGGGATCGGGAGCTGTTTTTT.